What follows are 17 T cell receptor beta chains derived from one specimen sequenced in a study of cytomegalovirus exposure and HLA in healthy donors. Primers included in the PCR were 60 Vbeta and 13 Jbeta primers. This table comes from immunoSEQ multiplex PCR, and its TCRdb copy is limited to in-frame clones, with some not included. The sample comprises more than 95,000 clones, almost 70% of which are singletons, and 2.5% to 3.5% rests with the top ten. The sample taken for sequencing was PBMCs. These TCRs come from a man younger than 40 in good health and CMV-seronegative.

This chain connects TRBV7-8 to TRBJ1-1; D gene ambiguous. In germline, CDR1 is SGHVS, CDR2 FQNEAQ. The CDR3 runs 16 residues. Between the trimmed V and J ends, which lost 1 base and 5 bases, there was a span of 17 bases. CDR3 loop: CASSLEAWVSGTEAFF. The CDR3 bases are TGTGCCAGCAGCTTAGAGGCATGGGTCAGCGGAACTGAAGCTTTCTTT.

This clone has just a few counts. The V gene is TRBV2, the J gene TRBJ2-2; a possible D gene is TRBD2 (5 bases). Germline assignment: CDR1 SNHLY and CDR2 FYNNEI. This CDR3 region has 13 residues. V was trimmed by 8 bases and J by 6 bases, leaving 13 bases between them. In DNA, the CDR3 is TGTGCCAGCGGAGGCCGGCCGGCCGGGGAGCTGTTTTTT. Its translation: CASGGRPAGELFF.

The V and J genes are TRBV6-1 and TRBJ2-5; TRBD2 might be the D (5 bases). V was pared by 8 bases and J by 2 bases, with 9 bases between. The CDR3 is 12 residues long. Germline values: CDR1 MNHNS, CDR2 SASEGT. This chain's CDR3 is CASGAAQETQYF. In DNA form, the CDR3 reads TGTGCCAGCGGAGCGGCGCAAGAGACCCAGTACTTC.

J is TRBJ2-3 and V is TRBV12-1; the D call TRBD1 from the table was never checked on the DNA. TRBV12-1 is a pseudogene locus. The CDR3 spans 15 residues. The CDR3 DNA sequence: TGTGCCAGCAGCCAAACAGGGGGGGTCACAGATACGCAGTATTTT. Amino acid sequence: CASSQTGGVTDTQYF.

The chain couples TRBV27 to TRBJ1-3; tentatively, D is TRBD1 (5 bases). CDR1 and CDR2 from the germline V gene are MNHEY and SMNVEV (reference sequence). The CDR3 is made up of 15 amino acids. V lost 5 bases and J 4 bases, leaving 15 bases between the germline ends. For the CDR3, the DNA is TGTGCCAGCAGTCGAAAAGGGGTCGACGGAAACACCATATATTTT. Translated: CASSRKGVDGNTIYF.

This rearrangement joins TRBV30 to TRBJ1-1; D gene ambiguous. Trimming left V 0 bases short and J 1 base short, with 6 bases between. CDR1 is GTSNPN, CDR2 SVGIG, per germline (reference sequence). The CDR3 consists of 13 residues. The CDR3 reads CAWSVRGNTEAFF. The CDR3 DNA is TGTGCCTGGAGTGTACGAGGGAACACTGAAGCTTTCTTT.

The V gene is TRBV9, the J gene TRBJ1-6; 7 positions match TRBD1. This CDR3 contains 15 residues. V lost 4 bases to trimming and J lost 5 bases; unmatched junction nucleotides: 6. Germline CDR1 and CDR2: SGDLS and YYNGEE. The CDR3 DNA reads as TGTGCCAGCAGCACTCGGGACAGCAATAATTCACCCCTCCACTTT. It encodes CASSTRDSNNSPLHF.

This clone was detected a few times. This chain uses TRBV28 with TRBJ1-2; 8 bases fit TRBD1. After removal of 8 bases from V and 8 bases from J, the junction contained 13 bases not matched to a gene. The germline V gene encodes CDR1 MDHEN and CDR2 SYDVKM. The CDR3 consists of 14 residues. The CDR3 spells CASFEGQGARGYTF. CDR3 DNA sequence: TGTGCCAGCTTTGAGGGGCAGGGGGCGAGAGGCTACACCTTC.

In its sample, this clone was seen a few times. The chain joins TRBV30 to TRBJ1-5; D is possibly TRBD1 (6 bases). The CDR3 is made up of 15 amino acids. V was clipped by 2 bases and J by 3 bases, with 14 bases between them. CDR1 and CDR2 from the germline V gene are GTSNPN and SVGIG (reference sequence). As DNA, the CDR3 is TGTGCCTGGAGTCTCCAGGGGTTGAACAATCAGCCCCAGCATTTT. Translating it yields CAWSLQGLNNQPQHF.

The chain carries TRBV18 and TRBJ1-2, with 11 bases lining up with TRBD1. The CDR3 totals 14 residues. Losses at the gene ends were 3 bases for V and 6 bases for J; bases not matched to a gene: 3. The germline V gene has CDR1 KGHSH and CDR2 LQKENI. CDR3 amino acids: CASSPGQGAHGYTF. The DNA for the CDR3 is TGTGCCAGCTCACCTGGACAGGGGGCCCATGGCTACACCTTC.

The CDR3 sequence: CASSPIQGGNQPQHF. The CDR3, as DNA: TGTGCCAGCAGTCCGATACAGGGTGGAAATCAGCCCCAGCATTTT. This chain connects TRBV28 to TRBJ1-5; tentatively, D is TRBD1 (6 bases). Looked up from germline, CDR1 is MDHEN and CDR2 is SYDVKM. The ends were cut back, 5 bases at V and 4 bases at J, with 15 bases in the middle. This CDR3 is 15 amino acids long.

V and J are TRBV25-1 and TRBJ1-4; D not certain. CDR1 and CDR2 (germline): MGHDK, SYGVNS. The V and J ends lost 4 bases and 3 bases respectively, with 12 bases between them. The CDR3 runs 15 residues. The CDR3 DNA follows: TGTGCCAGCAGTGCCGGTGGAGCGGCTAATGAAAAACTGTTTTTT. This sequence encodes CASSAGGAANEKLFF. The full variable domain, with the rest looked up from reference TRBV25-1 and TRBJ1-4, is EADIYQTPRYLVIGTGKKITLECSQTMGHDKMYWYQQDPGMELHLIHYSYGVNSTEKGDLSSESTVSRIRTEHFPLTLESARPSHTSQYLCASSAGGAANEKLFFGSGTQLSVL.

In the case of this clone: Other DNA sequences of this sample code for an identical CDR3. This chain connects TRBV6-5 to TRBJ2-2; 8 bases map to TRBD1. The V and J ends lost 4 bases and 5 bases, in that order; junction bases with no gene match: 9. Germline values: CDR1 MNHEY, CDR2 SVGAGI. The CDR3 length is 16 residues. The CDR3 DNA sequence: TGTGCCAGCAGTTCGCCGGGACAGGACCCGACCGGGGAGCTGTTTTTT. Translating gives CASSSPGQDPTGELFF.

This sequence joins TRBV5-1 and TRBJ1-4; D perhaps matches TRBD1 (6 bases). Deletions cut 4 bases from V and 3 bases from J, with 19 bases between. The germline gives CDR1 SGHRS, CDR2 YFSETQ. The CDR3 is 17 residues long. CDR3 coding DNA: TGCGCCAGCAGCCCGTCCCCGACAGCAGGGGCTAATGAAAAACTGTTTTTT. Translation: CASSPSPTAGANEKLFF.

The chain's CDR3 is CASSFRGDSPLHF. The DNA for the CDR3 is TGTGCCAGCAGCTTCAGGGGGGACTCACCCCTCCACTTT. This chain links TRBV5-4 with TRBJ1-6, with TRBD1 identical over 7 bases. The V segment lost 2 bases and the J segment 10 bases; nucleotides outside the gene matches: 3. The V gene's germline CDR1 is SGHNT and CDR2 YYREEE (reference sequence). There are 13 residues in the CDR3.

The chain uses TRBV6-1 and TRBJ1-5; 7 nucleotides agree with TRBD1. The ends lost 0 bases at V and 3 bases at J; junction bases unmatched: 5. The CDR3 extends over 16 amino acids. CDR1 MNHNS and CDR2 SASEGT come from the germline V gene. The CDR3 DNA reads TGTGCCAGCAGTGAAGCGCCAGGGGGGTACAATCAGCCCCAGCATTTT. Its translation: CASSEAPGGYNQPQHF.

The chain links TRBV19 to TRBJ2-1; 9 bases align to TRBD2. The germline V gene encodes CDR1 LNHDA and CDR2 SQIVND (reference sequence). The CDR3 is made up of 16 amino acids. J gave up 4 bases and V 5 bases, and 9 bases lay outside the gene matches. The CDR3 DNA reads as TGTGCCAGTAGTGCCTCGACTAGCGGTCCTTACAATGAGCAGTTCTTC. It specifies CASSASTSGPYNEQFF.